The 12 T cell receptor beta chains given below trace back to one sample, sequenced in a study of T-cell memory formation after mild COVID-19. MiXCR, applied by TCRdb to the 5' RACE reads, yields one record per CDR3 protein. This repertoire shows more than 350,000 distinct CDR3 sequences, about 17% found once; its top ten account for around a fifth. The sample taken for sequencing was PBMCs or a T cell subset sorted from them (not recorded which). The receptors originated from a man between 18 and 29 years old who had mild COVID-19 (a few samples of this study predate the infection). Cell type and time point are not known.

This clonotype was counted between two and nine times. V gene TRBV5-1 combines with J gene TRBJ2-5, with a weak D call TRBD1 (6 bases). The CDR3 loop spans 18 amino acids. The ends were cut back, 2 bases at V and 2 bases at J, with 22 bases in the middle. Germline V gene sequence: CDR1 SGHRS, CDR2 YFSETQ. CDR3 region: CASSLGQPFFRVQETQYF. The CDR3 DNA reads as TGCGCCAGCAGCTTAGGACAGCCTTTCTTCAGGGTTCAAGAGACCCAGTACTTC. The whole variable domain, remainder taken from reference TRBV5-1 and TRBJ2-5, is KAGVTQTPRYLIKTRGQQVTLSCSPISGHRSVSWYQQTPGQGLQFLFEYFSETQRNKGNFPGRFSGRQFSNSRSEMNVSTLELGDSALYLCASSLGQPFFRVQETQYFGPGTRLLVL.

The chain links TRBV12-3 or TRBV12-4 to TRBJ2-1; no reliable D call. The length of the CDR3 is 11 residues. V was trimmed by 8 bases and J by 7 bases, leaving 9 bases between them. This CDR3 is CASGPLNEQFF. The CDR3 DNA follows: TGTGCCAGCGGACCTTTAAATGAGCAGTTCTTC.

This clonotype was seen only a few times. The CDR3 is CATQGGIGQPQHF. The CDR3 nucleotides are TGTGCCACCCAGGGGGGGATTGGTCAGCCCCAGCATTTT. The V gene is TRBV6-1, the J gene TRBJ1-5, with TRBD1 matching 7 bases. Germline CDR1 and CDR2: MNHNS and SASEGT. The ends lost 10 bases at V and 6 bases at J; junction bases unmatched: 9. This CDR3 region has 13 residues.

This clonotype was counted between two and nine times. The chain links TRBV11-2 to TRBJ1-2; no clear D. The V and J ends lost 5 bases and 3 bases respectively, with 10 bases between them. This CDR3 is 13 amino acids long. Germline V lookup: CDR1 SGHAT, CDR2 FQNNGV. CDR3: CASSQDPDYGYTF. CDR3 in DNA: TGTGCCAGCAGCCAAGACCCCGACTATGGCTACACCTTC.

This clonotype was observed a few times. For the CDR3, the DNA is TGTGCCAGCAGCCCCGACGGGGGCCTGAACTATGGCTACACCTTC. Its protein is CASSPDGGLNYGYTF. The chain employs TRBV7-9 and TRBJ1-2; a weak D match, TRBD1 (6 bases). This CDR3 contains 15 residues. From germline, CDR1 is SEHNR and CDR2 FQNEAQ (reference sequence). V gave up 5 bases and J gave up 2 bases, with 15 bases separating them.

This clonotype occurred a few times. The rearrangement joins TRBV29-1 to TRBJ2-1; D is unclear. CDR1 is SQVTM and CDR2 is ANQGSEA in the germline V gene. The CDR3 is 12 residues long. With 0 bases removed from V and 7 bases from J, the gap between germline ends came to 7 bases. CDR3 bases: TGCAGCGTTGAAGATCTGAGTAATGAGCAGTTCTTC. It translates to CSVEDLSNEQFF.

This clonotype was detected a few times. The CDR3 DNA sequence: TGTGCCAGCAGCCTGGGGCCTGGGGACATTCAGTACTTC. This translates into CASSLGPGDIQYF. The chain joins TRBV14 to TRBJ2-4, with D possibly matching TRBD1 (5 bases). The V end was cut by 4 bases, the J end by 8 bases, with 12 bases between. This CDR3 has 13 residues. Looked up from germline, CDR1 is SGHDN and CDR2 is FVKESK.

At least ten counts were recorded for this clonotype. This chain links TRBV12-3 or TRBV12-4 with TRBJ2-3; TRBD2 agrees at 7 bases. The CDR3 is made up of 19 amino acids. With 3 bases clipped from V and 0 bases from J, the junction kept 15 bases outside the gene matches. The CDR3 protein is CASSFPSGGLRSSTDTQYF. The CDR3 DNA reads as TGTGCCAGCAGTTTCCCTAGCGGCGGCCTACGTTCTAGCACAGATACGCAGTATTTT.

The chain employs TRBV6-2 or TRBV6-3 and TRBJ2-1, with 14 bases fitting TRBD2. Germline V gene lookup returns CDR1 MNHEY and CDR2 SVGEGT. This CDR3 spans 16 amino acids. The V segment lost 5 bases and the J segment 4 bases; nucleotides outside the gene matches: 4. The CDR3 sequence: CASSRGTSGGYNEQFF. The CDR3 bases are TGTGCCAGCAGTCGGGGGACTAGCGGGGGTTACAATGAGCAGTTCTTC.

J is TRBJ2-3 and V is TRBV3-1; 7 nucleotides agree with TRBD2. Germline CDR1 is LGHDT and CDR2 is YNNKEL (reference sequence). Trimming removed 7 bases from V and 2 bases from J; junction bases left unmatched: 6. This CDR3 has 14 amino acids. CDR3 bases: TGTGCCAGCAACCGGGGACTACCCACAGATACGCAGTATTTT. Amino acids: CASNRGLPTDTQYF.

V is TRBV11-2 and J is TRBJ2-4; 12 bases are shared with TRBD2. The CDR3 covers 14 residues. The junction had 5 bases not matched to a gene; V was cut back by 5 bases and J by 9 bases. Germline-derived CDR1 and CDR2 are SGHAT and FQNNGV. The CDR3 here is CASSDTSGGFIQYF. The CDR3 bases are TGTGCCAGCAGCGACACTAGCGGGGGGTTCATTCAGTACTTC.

This clonotype was counted between two and nine times. The chain employs TRBV6-5 and TRBJ1-2; perhaps TRBD1 as D (6 bases). The CDR3 sequence is 13 residues long. The germline V gene has CDR1 MNHEY and CDR2 SVGAGI. V lost 0 bases and J 6 bases, leaving 8 bases between the germline ends. CDR3 protein: CASSYSGGDGYTF. The CDR3 nucleotides are TGTGCCAGCAGTTACTCAGGGGGAGATGGCTACACCTTC.